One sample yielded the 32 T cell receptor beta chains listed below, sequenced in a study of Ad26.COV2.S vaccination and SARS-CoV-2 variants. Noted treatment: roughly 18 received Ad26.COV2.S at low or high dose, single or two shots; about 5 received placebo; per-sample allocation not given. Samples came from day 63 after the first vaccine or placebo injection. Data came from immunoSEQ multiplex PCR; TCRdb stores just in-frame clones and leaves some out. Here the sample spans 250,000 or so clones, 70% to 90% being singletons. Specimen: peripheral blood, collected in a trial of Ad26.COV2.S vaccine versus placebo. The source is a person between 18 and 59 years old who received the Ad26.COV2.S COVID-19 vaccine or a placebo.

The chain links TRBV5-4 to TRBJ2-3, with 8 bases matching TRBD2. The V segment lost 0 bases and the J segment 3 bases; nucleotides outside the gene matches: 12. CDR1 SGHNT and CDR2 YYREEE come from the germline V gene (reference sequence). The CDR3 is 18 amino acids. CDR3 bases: TGTGCCAGCAGCTTGGGATCTATCCTAGCGGGCGGGACAGATACGCAGTATTTT. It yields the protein CASSLGSILAGGTDTQYF.

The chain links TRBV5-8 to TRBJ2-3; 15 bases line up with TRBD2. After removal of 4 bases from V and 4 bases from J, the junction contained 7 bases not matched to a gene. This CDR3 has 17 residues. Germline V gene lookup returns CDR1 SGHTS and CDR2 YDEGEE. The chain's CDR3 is CASSHRTSGRGSDTQYF. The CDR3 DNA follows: TGTGCCAGCAGCCACCGGACTAGCGGGAGGGGATCAGATACGCAGTATTTT.

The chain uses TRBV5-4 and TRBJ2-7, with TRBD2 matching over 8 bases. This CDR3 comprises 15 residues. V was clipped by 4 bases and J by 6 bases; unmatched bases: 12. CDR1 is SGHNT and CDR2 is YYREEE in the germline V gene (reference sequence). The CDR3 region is CASSRPGTRLGEQYF. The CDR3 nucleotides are TGTGCCAGCAGCCGACCCGGGACTAGGCTAGGCGAGCAGTACTTC.

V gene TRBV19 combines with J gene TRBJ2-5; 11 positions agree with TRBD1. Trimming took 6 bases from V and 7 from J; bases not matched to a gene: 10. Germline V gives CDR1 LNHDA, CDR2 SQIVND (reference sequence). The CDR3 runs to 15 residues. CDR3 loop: CASSRGQGGTGTQYF. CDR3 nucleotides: TGTGCCAGTAGCCGGGGACAGGGGGGCACCGGGACCCAGTACTTC.

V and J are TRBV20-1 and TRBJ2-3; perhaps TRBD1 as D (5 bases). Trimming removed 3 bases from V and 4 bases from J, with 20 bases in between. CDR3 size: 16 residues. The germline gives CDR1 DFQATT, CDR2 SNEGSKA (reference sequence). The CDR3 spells CSASGFRQGRADTQYF. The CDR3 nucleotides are TGCAGTGCTAGTGGTTTTAGGCAGGGTAGGGCAGATACGCAGTATTTT.

CDR3 amino acids: CASSPGTGIQPQHF. Here the CDR3 DNA reads TGCGCCAGCAGCCCCGGGACAGGAATACAGCCCCAGCATTTT. The J gene is TRBJ1-5, the V gene TRBV5-1, with TRBD1 matching over 8 bases. Germline trimming cut 4 bases from V and 7 bases from J; bases unmatched to any gene: 7. Germline V CDR1 and CDR2: SGHRS, YFSETQ. There are 14 residues in the CDR3.

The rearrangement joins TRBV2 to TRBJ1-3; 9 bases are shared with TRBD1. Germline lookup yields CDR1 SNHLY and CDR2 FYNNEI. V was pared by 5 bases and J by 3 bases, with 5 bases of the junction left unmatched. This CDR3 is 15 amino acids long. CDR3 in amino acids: CASSLTTGGGNTIYF. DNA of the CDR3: TGTGCCAGCAGTTTAACGACAGGGGGTGGAAACACCATATATTTT.

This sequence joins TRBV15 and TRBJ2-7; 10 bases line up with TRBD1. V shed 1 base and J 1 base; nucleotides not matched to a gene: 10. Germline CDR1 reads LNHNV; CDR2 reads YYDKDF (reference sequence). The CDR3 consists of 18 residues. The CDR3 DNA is TGTGCCACCAGCAGAGGGTTTGGGACAGGGGTCCTTTCCTACGAGCAGTACGTC. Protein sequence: CATSRGFGTGVLSYEQYV.

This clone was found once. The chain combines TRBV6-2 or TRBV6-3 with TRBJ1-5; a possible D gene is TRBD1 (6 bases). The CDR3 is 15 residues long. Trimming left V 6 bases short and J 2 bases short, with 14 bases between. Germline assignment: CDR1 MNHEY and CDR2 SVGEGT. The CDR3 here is CASSTGIVRNQPQHF. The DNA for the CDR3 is TGTGCCAGCAGCACAGGGATCGTTCGCAATCAGCCCCAGCATTTT.

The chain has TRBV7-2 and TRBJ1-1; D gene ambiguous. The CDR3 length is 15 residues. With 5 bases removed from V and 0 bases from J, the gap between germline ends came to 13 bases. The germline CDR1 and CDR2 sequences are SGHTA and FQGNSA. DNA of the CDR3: TGTGCCAGCAGCCTTAACCCGGGAGTGAACACTGAAGCTTTCTTT. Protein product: CASSLNPGVNTEAFF.

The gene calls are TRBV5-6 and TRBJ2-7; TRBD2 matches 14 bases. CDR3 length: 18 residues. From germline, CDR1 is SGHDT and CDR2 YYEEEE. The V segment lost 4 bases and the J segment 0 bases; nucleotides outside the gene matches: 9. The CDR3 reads CASSPGLAGALSSYEQYV. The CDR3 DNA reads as TGTGCCAGCAGCCCGGGACTAGCGGGAGCGTTAAGCTCCTACGAGCAGTACGTC.

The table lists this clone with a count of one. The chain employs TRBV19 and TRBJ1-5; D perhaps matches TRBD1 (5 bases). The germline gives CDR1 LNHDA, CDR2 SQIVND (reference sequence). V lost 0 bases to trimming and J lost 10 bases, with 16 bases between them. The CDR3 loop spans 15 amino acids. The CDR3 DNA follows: TGTGCCAGTAGTATAGACGGGGCAGCAGCCAGCCCCCAGCATTTT. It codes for CASSIDGAAASPQHF.

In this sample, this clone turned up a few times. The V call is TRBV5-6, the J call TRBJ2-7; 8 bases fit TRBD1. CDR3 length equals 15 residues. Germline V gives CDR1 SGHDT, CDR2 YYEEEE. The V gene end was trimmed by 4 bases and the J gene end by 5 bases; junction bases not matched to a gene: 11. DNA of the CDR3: TGTGCCAGCAGCCCACGGACAGGGATTTTGCACGAGCAGTACTTC. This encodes CASSPRTGILHEQYF.

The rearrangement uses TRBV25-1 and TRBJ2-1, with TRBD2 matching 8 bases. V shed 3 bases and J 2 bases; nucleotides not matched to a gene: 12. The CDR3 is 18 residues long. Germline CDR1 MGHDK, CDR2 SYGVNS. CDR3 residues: CASSDKRLAGGAYNEQFF. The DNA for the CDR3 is TGTGCCAGCAGTGATAAGAGGCTAGCGGGTGGCGCCTACAATGAGCAGTTCTTC. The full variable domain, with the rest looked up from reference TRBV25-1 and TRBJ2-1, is EADIYQTPRYLVIGTGKKITLECSQTMGHDKMYWYQQDPGMELHLIHYSYGVNSTEKGDLSSESTVSRIRTEHFPLTLESARPSHTSQYLCASSDKRLAGGAYNEQFFGPGTRLTVL.

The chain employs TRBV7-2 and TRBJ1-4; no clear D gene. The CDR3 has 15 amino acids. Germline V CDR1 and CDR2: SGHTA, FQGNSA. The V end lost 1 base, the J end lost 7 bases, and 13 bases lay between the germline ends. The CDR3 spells CASSLGFRPLEKLFF. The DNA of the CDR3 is TGTGCCAGCAGCTTAGGATTTAGGCCGCTTGAAAAACTGTTTTTT.

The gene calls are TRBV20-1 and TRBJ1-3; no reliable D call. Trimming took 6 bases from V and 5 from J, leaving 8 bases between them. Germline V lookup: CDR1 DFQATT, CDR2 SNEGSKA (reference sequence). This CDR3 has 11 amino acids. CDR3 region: CSAPRRNTIYF. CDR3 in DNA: TGCAGTGCCCCTCGGAGAAACACCATATATTTT.

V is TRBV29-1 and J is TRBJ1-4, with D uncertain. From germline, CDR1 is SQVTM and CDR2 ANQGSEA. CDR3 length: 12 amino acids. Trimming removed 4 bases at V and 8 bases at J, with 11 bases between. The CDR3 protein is CSVVGVEEKLFF. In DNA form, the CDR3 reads TGCAGCGTTGTAGGAGTGGAAGAAAAACTGTTTTTT.

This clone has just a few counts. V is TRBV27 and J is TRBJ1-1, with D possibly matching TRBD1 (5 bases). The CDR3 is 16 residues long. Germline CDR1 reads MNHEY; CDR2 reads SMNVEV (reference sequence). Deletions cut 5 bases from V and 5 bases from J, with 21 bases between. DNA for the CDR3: TGTGCCAGCAGTCCTATCCTTTCAGGGTTTGATACTGAAGCTTTCTTT. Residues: CASSPILSGFDTEAFF.

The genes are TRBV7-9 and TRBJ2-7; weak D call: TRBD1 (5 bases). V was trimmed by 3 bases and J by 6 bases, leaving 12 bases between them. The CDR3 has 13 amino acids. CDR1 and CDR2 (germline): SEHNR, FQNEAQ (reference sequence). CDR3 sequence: CASSFAGSGEQYV. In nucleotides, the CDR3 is TGTGCCAGCAGCTTCGCAGGGTCAGGCGAGCAGTACGTC.

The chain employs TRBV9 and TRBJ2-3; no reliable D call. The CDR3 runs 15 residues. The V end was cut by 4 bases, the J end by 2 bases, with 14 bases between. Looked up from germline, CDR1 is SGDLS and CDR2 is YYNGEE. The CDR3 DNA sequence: TGTGCCAGCAGCAGTCAGGCCCTCCCCACAGATACGCAGTATTTT. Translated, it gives CASSSQALPTDTQYF. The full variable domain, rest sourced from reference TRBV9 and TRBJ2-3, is DSGVTQTPKHLITATGQRVTLRCSPRSGDLSVYWYQQSLDQGLQFLIQYYNGEERAKGNILERFSAQQFPDLHSELNLSSLELGDSALYFCASSSQALPTDTQYFGPGTRLTVL.

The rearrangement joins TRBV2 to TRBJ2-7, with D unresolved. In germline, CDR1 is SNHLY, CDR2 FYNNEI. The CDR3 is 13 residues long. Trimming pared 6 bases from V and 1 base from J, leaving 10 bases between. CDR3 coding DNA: TGTGCCAGCAGATGGACGGAATCCTACGAGCAGTACTTC. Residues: CASRWTESYEQYF.

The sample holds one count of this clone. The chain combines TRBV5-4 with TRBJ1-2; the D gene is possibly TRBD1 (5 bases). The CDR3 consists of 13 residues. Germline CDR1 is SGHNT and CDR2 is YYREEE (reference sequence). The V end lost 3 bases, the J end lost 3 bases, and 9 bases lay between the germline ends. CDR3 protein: CASSSQGDYGYTF. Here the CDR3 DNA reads TGTGCCAGCAGCTCCCAGGGCGACTATGGCTACACCTTC.

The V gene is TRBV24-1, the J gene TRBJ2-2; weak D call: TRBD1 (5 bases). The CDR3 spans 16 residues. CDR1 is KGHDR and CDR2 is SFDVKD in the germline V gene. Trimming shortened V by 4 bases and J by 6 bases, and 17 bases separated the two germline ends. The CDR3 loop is CATSDARALASGELFF. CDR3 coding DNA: TGTGCCACCAGTGACGCCAGGGCCCTCGCATCCGGGGAGCTGTTTTTT.

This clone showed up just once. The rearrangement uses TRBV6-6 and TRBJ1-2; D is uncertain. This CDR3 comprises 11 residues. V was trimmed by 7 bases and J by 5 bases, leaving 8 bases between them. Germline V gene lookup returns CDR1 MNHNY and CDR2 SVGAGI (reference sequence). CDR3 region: CASNSGYGYTF. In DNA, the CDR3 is TGTGCCAGCAATAGTGGTTATGGCTACACCTTC.

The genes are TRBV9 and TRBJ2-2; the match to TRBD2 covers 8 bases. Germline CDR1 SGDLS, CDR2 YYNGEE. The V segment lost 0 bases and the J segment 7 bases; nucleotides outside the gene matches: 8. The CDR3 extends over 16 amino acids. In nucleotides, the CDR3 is TGTGCCAGCAGCGTAGACGGGACTAGGTTCGGCGGGGAGCTGTTTTTT. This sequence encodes CASSVDGTRFGGELFF.

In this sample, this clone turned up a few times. The CDR3 region is CASSTSGGITEAKETQYF. The CDR3, as DNA: TGTGCCAGCAGCACTAGCGGGGGCATAACAGAAGCGAAAGAGACCCAGTACTTC. V gene TRBV7-6 combines with J gene TRBJ2-5, with 11 bases lining up with TRBD2. This CDR3 has 18 amino acids. The germline V gene encodes CDR1 SGHVS and CDR2 FNYEAQ. The V gene end was trimmed by 5 bases and the J gene end by 3 bases; junction bases not matched to a gene: 14.

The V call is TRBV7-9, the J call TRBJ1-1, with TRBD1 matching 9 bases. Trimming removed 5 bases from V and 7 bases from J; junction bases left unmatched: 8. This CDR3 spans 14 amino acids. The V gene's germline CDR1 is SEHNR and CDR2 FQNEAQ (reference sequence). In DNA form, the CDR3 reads TGTGCCAGCAGCCGACGGACAGGGGTTGTTGAAGCTTTCTTT. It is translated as CASSRRTGVVEAFF.

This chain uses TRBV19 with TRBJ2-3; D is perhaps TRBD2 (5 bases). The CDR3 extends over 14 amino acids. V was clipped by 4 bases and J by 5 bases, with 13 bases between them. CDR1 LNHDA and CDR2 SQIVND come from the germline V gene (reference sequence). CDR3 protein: CASSTSGRGDTQYF. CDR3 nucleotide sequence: TGTGCCAGTAGTACGTCCGGACGGGGAGATACGCAGTATTTT.

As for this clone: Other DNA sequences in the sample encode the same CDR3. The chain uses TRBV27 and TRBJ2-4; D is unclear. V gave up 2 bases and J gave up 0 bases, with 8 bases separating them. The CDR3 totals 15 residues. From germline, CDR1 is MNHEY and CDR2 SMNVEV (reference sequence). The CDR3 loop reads CASSLGPLAKNIQYF. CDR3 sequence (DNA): TGTGCCAGCAGTTTAGGCCCTCTAGCCAAAAACATTCAGTACTTC.

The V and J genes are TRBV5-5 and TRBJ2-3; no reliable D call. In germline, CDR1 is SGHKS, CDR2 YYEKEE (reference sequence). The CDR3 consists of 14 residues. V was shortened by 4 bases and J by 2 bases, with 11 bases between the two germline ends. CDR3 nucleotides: TGTGCCAGCAGCCCTTATCAATACACAGATACGCAGTATTTT. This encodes CASSPYQYTDTQYF.

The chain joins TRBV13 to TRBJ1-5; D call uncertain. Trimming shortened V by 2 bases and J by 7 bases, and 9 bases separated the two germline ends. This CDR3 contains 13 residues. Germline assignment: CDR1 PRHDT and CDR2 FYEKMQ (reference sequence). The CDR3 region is CASSLTGNQPQHF. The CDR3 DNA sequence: TGTGCCAGCAGCTTAACTGGGAACCAGCCCCAGCATTTT.

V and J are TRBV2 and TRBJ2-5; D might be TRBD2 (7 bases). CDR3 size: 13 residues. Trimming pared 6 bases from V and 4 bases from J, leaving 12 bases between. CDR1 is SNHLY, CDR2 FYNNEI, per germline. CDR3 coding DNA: TGTGCCAGCAGCGGCGGGGGCGGAGAGACCCAGTACTTC. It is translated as CASSGGGGETQYF. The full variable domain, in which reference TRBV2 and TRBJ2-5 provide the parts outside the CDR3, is EPEVTQTPSHQVTQMGQEVILRCVPISNHLYFYWYRQILGQKVEFLVSFYNNEISEKSEIFDDQFSVERPDGSNFTLKIRSTKLEDSAMYFCASSGGGGETQYFGPGTRLLVL.